The 12 T cell receptor beta chains below come from one sample, sequenced in a study of OX40 agonist ivuxolimab in advanced cancers. The assay was immunoSEQ multiplex PCR, and TCRdb's table has in-frame clones only and misses some. This sample carries tens of thousands of clones, 73% of them seen once, and the ten largest clones take 18%. Sequenced material: CD4+ or CD8+ T cells sorted from blood, taken in a trial of the OX40 agonist ivuxolimab. Receptor source: an adult with an advanced solid tumor such as melanoma, head and neck, liver or kidney cancer.

The rearrangement links TRBV6-5 to TRBJ1-6; tentative D call: TRBD1 (5 bases). CDR3 size: 14 residues. Trimming took off 6 bases at V and 6 bases at J, with 12 bases between the two ends. Germline V gene lookup returns CDR1 MNHEY and CDR2 SVGAGI. CDR3 sequence (DNA): TGTGCCAGCAGCCCCGGGGGGGGTAATTCACCCCTCCACTTT. Its translation is CASSPGGGNSPLHF.

The gene calls are TRBV4-2 and TRBJ1-6; a possible D gene is TRBD1 (5 bases). V lost 0 bases, J lost 7 bases, and 10 bases lay in between. The CDR3 sequence is 15 residues long. Germline lookup yields CDR1 LGHNA and CDR2 YNFKEQ. In nucleotides, the CDR3 is TGTGCCAGCAGCCAAGATTCCGGGACCAATTCACCCCTCCACTTT. Residues: CASSQDSGTNSPLHF.

This chain connects TRBV5-6 to TRBJ2-3; D gene uncertain. Germline CDR1 reads SGHDT; CDR2 reads YYEEEE. This CDR3 is built from 13 residues. V was trimmed by 4 bases and J by 0 bases, leaving 6 bases between them. The CDR3, as DNA: TGTGCCAGCAGCCTTTCTAGCACAGATACGCAGTATTTT. It codes for CASSLSSTDTQYF.

V gene TRBV4-2 combines with J gene TRBJ1-2; unclear D gene. CDR1 LGHNA and CDR2 YNFKEQ come from the germline V gene. The ends were cut back, 1 base at V and 8 bases at J, with 8 bases in the middle. The CDR3 covers 12 residues. Written as DNA, the CDR3 is TGTGCCAGCAGCCAAGGGGTACGAGGCTACACCTTC. Encoded protein: CASSQGVRGYTF.

CDR3 DNA: TGCAGCGTTGGGGAGCTCATCGGCTCCTACGAGCAGTACTTC. This codes for CSVGELIGSYEQYF. The chain carries TRBV29-1 and TRBJ2-7, with a weak D call TRBD2 (5 bases). This CDR3 comprises 14 residues. Germline V lookup: CDR1 SQVTM, CDR2 ANQGSEA. The V gene lost 4 bases and the J gene lost 0 bases, with 13 bases spanning the gap.

The chain combines TRBV7-3 with TRBJ2-5; no firm D call. Germline V gives CDR1 SGHTA, CDR2 FQGTGA. The CDR3 is 14 amino acids. V lost 2 bases and J 2 bases, leaving 9 bases between the germline ends. CDR3 DNA sequence: TGTGCCAGCAGCTTAGAAAATACTCAAGAGACCCAGTACTTC. Protein product: CASSLENTQETQYF.

V is TRBV4-1 and J is TRBJ1-4; no reliable D call. The CDR3 has 16 amino acids. The V and J ends lost 1 base and 3 bases respectively, with 12 bases between them. Germline V gene lookup returns CDR1 MGHRA and CDR2 YSYEKL. CDR3 region: CASSQGGSWANEKLFF. CDR3 sequence (DNA): TGCGCCAGCAGCCAAGGCGGGAGTTGGGCTAATGAAAAACTGTTTTTT.

V and J are TRBV4-3 and TRBJ2-5; D is uncertain. The CDR3 totals 15 residues. Trimming shortened V by 0 bases and J by 1 base, and 9 bases separated the two germline ends. Germline loops: CDR1 LGHNA, CDR2 YSLEER. Here the CDR3 reads CASSQDLNLQETQYF. In DNA form, the CDR3 reads TGCGCCAGCAGCCAAGATCTGAACCTCCAAGAGACCCAGTACTTC.

The V and J genes are TRBV7-9 and TRBJ2-7; D might be TRBD1 (6 bases). The germline gives CDR1 SEHNR, CDR2 FQNEAQ (reference sequence). Trimming stripped 1 base from V and 4 bases from J, with 14 bases between. There are 15 residues in the CDR3. The CDR3 coding sequence is TGTGCCAGCAGCTTAGAGGCAGGGGTTCAGTACGAGCAGTACTTC. This sequence encodes CASSLEAGVQYEQYF.

V usage is TRBV9 and J usage is TRBJ2-1, with 9 bases matching TRBD2. Germline V lookup: CDR1 SGDLS, CDR2 YYNGEE. V lost 0 bases, J lost 7 bases, and 5 bases stayed unmatched. The CDR3 covers 15 residues. The CDR3 DNA follows: TGTGCCAGCAGCGTAGGGAGCGGGGGGAGGAATGAGCAGTTCTTC. Translating it yields CASSVGSGGRNEQFF.

This sequence joins TRBV7-9 and TRBJ2-5; TRBD2 matches at 9 bases. Per the germline V gene, CDR1 is SEHNR and CDR2 is FQNEAQ (reference sequence). The trim removed 4 bases at V and 3 bases at J, leaving 9 bases unmatched. CDR3 length: 16 residues. The CDR3 nucleotides read TGTGCCAGCAGCTCGAGCCGCGGGGGGGCCGAAGAGACCCAGTACTTC. This sequence encodes CASSSSRGGAEETQYF.

The rearrangement uses TRBV28 and TRBJ1-1; no firm D call. This CDR3 contains 14 residues. Germline V gives CDR1 MDHEN, CDR2 SYDVKM. V dropped 4 bases and J dropped 4 bases, with 13 bases sitting between them. The CDR3, as DNA: TGTGCCAGCAGTTACGTTGGGGTTGGCACTGAAGCTTTCTTT. Protein: CASSYVGVGTEAFF. The full variable domain, completed using reference TRBV28 and TRBJ1-1, is DVKVTQSSRYLVKRTGEKVFLECVQDMDHENMFWYRQDPGLGLRLIYFSYDVKMKEKGDIPEGYSVSREKKERFSLILESASTNQTSMYLCASSYVGVGTEAFFGQGTRLTVV.